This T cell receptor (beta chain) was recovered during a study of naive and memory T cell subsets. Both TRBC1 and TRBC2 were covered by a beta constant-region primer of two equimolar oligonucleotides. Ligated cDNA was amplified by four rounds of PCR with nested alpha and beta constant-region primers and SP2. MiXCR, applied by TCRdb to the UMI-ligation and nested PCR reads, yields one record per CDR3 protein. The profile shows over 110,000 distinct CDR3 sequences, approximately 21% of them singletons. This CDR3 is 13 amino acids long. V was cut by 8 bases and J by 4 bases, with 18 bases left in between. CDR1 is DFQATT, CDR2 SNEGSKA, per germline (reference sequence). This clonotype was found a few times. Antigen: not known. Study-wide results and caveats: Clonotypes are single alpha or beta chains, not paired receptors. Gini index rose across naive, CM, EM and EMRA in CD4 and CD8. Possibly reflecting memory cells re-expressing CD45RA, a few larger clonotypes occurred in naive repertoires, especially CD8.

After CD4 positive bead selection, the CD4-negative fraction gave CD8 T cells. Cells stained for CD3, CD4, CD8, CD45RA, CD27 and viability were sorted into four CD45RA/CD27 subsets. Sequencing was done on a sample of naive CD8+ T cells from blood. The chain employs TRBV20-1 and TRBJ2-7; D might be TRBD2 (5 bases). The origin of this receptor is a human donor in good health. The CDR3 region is CSKRATAEYEQYF. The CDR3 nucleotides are TGCAGTAAGAGGGCGACCGCCGAATACGAGCAGTACTTC.